Here is one TCR beta chain with its context. Its cognate antigen is unknown. Only in-frame clones appear in the TCRdb table, and some are missing; sequencing was by immunoSEQ multiplex PCR. The repertoire holds roughly 120,000 clones, with 80% to 90% as singletons. The CDR3 is made up of 16 amino acids. Germline values: CDR1 MNHEY, CDR2 SMNVEV (reference sequence). V was cut by 1 base and J by 8 bases, with 20 bases left in between. This specimen belongs to a study of OX40 agonist ivuxolimab in advanced cancers. Study background: The study gave patients intravenous ivuxolimab at 0.01 to 10 mg/kg every 2 weeks.

Whole-study findings and limits: Average numbers of expanded clones were greater in CD8+ T cells than in CD4+.

Material: CD4+ or CD8+ T cells sorted from blood, obtained in a trial of the OX40 agonist ivuxolimab. V is TRBV27 and J is TRBJ1-1; D gene unclear. This clonotype was sampled from an adult with an advanced solid tumor such as melanoma, head and neck, liver or kidney cancer. CDR3 in amino acids: CASSLLGLSRFREAFF. The DNA for the CDR3 is TGTGCCAGCAGTTTATTGGGCTTATCTAGGTTTCGAGAAGCTTTCTTT.